One and the same sample provided the 21 T cell receptor beta chains below, sequenced in a study of blood T cell repertoires in COVID-19. TCRdb's table, derived via immunoSEQ multiplex PCR, lists solely in-frame clones and lacks some. The data show 200,000 to 250,000 clones, with roughly 87% seen just once and approximately 10% held by the top ten. The sequenced material came from PBMCs or T cells enriched from blood (not recorded which). These receptors were taken from a man between 18 and 29 years old with acute COVID-19.

This chain links TRBV28 with TRBJ2-3; 8 bases match TRBD2. With V trimmed by 3 bases and J by 7 bases, 15 bases remained unmatched. The germline V gene encodes CDR1 MDHEN and CDR2 SYDVKM. The CDR3 spans 17 residues. The CDR3 DNA sequence: TGTGCCAGCAGTTTTTGGGGAAGCGGGGGCCGTCCAAATACGCAGTATTTT. Protein sequence: CASSFWGSGGRPNTQYF.

The genes are TRBV5-1 and TRBJ2-7; D is possibly TRBD1 (5 bases). This CDR3 has 14 amino acids. V lost 0 bases and J 6 bases, leaving 13 bases between the germline ends. The germline gives CDR1 SGHRS, CDR2 YFSETQ. The CDR3 is CASSLGPEGVEQYF. The CDR3 region has the DNA TGCGCCAGCAGCTTGGGTCCCGAAGGGGTCGAGCAGTACTTC.

The rearrangement links TRBV5-1 to TRBJ2-1, with TRBD2 matching over 15 bases. Germline V gene data show CDR1 as SGHRS and CDR2 as YFSETQ. V trimming: 2 bases; J trimming: 7 bases; junction bases outside the gene matches: 10. CDR3 length equals 18 residues. The CDR3: CASSLTTGLAGGGNEQFF. CDR3 DNA: TGCGCCAGCAGCTTAACCACCGGACTAGCGGGAGGGGGGAATGAGCAGTTCTTC.

This clone appeared once. V and J are TRBV27 and TRBJ1-5, with D maybe TRBD1 (5 bases). V lost 6 bases and J lost 0, with 15 bases in between. The CDR3 has 16 residues. Germline CDR1 reads MNHEY; CDR2 reads SMNVEV (reference sequence). Written as DNA, the CDR3 is TGTGCCAGCAGCAAAGGGAGGGGAAATAGCAATCAGCCCCAGCATTTT. Its protein product is CASSKGRGNSNQPQHF.

The genes are TRBV18 and TRBJ2-5, with D perhaps TRBD2 (5 bases). The CDR3 has 14 residues. CDR1 and CDR2 from the germline V gene are KGHSH and LQKENI. Trimming stripped 3 bases from V and 1 base from J, with 9 bases between. In DNA, the CDR3 is TGTGCCAGCTCACCGGGAGTTCCCCAAGAGACCCAGTACTTC. This gives the protein CASSPGVPQETQYF.

V is TRBV28 and J is TRBJ1-1; D perhaps matches TRBD1 (6 bases). Trimming left V 8 bases short and J 2 bases short, with 24 bases between. The CDR3 consists of 17 residues. Per germline, CDR1 MDHEN and CDR2 SYDVKM. CDR3 loop: CASDPAGAAVYNTEAFF. DNA for the CDR3: TGTGCCAGCGATCCGGCGGGGGCGGCCGTCTATAACACTGAAGCTTTCTTT. Filled out from reference TRBV28 and TRBJ1-1, the complete variable domain reads DVKVTQSSRYLVKRTGEKVFLECVQDMDHENMFWYRQDPGLGLRLIYFSYDVKMKEKGDIPEGYSVSREKKERFSLILESASTNQTSMYLCASDPAGAAVYNTEAFFGQGTRLTVV.

The V call is TRBV6-5, the J call TRBJ1-5; TRBD1 matches at 9 bases. J was trimmed by 4 bases and V by 6 bases; bases with no gene match: 7. The CDR3 runs 15 residues. Germline CDR1 and CDR2: MNHEY and SVGAGI. CDR3 sequence (DNA): TGTGCCAGCAGAACGACAGGGGGTGGGAATCAGCCCCAGCATTTT. Its protein product is CASRTTGGGNQPQHF.

The chain carries TRBV19 and TRBJ1-5; D remains unclear. This CDR3 is 15 amino acids long. Looked up from germline, CDR1 is LNHDA and CDR2 is SQIVND (reference sequence). With 10 bases removed from V and 4 bases from J, the gap between germline ends came to 20 bases. CDR3 nucleotide sequence: TGTGCCACCGATGAAGGCTGGGCCGCTAATCAGCCCCAGCATTTT. This codes for CATDEGWAANQPQHF.

CDR3 region: CASSLGGHEKLFF. The CDR3 region has the DNA TGTGCCAGCAGTTTGGGGGGGCATGAAAAACTGTTTTTT. The genes are TRBV28 and TRBJ1-4, with a possible D match to TRBD1 (6 bases). This CDR3 spans 13 amino acids. The germline V gene encodes CDR1 MDHEN and CDR2 SYDVKM. Trimming took off 3 bases at V and 6 bases at J, with 8 bases between the two ends.

V and J are TRBV6-5 and TRBJ2-7, with 7 nucleotides matching TRBD2. Germline-derived CDR1 and CDR2 are MNHEY and SVGAGI. The CDR3 sequence is 15 residues long. Unmatched junction bases numbered 10, after V lost 8 bases and J lost 0 bases. The CDR3 DNA is TGTGCCAGCGAGGGAGGGGCAGCGGACTCCTACGAGCAGTACTTC. Translating gives CASEGGAADSYEQYF.

The V and J genes are TRBV28 and TRBJ2-1, with 7 bases fitting TRBD2. This CDR3 contains 15 residues. The germline V gene encodes CDR1 MDHEN and CDR2 SYDVKM. J was trimmed by 6 bases and V by 3 bases; bases with no gene match: 8. The CDR3 loop is CASSFTGRKVNEQFF. The CDR3 DNA is TGTGCCAGCAGTTTCACCGGGAGGAAGGTCAATGAGCAGTTCTTC. Filled out from reference TRBV28 and TRBJ2-1, the complete variable domain reads DVKVTQSSRYLVKRTGEKVFLECVQDMDHENMFWYRQDPGLGLRLIYFSYDVKMKEKGDIPEGYSVSREKKERFSLILESASTNQTSMYLCASSFTGRKVNEQFFGPGTRLTVL.

This chain joins TRBV28 and TRBJ1-1; 8 bases map to TRBD1. Germline values: CDR1 MDHEN, CDR2 SYDVKM. The CDR3 totals 15 residues. J gave up 5 bases and V 3 bases, and 8 bases lay outside the gene matches. CDR3 DNA: TGTGCCAGCAGTTTCTCACAGGGGGTCAGGACTGAAGCTTTCTTT. Protein product: CASSFSQGVRTEAFF.

The chain uses TRBV29-1 and TRBJ1-1, with TRBD1 identical over 7 bases. V shed 6 bases, J shed 0 bases, and the junction held 4 bases outside the gene matches. CDR1 is SQVTM, CDR2 ANQGSEA, per germline. The CDR3 is 13 amino acids. The CDR3 DNA sequence: TGCAGCGTCGTGACAGGGATGAACACTGAAGCTTTCTTT. Translation gives CSVVTGMNTEAFF.

The chain joins TRBV4-1 to TRBJ2-5; 10 bases are a match to TRBD2. The trim removed 3 bases at V and 5 bases at J, leaving 9 bases unmatched. Germline CDR1 reads MGHRA; CDR2 reads YSYEKL. This CDR3 has 16 residues. In nucleotides, the CDR3 is TGCGCCAGCAGCCATGCGAGCGGGAGGGCCGGGGAGACCCAGTACTTC. It codes for CASSHASGRAGETQYF.

The chain couples TRBV19 to TRBJ2-1; 11 bases line up with TRBD2. There are 14 residues in the CDR3. Germline lookup yields CDR1 LNHDA and CDR2 SQIVND (reference sequence). V was clipped by 4 bases and J by 5 bases; unmatched bases: 1. The CDR3 region has the DNA TGTGCCAGTAGTAGGGGACTAGCGGACAATGAGCAGTTCTTC. It translates to CASSRGLADNEQFF.

This clone appeared a single time. In nucleotides, the CDR3 is TGTGCCATAGGGGAGGATGGAGAGACCCAGTACTTC. As protein: CAIGEDGETQYF. The chain employs TRBV24-1 and TRBJ2-5; possible D gene TRBD2, 6 bases. The germline V gene has CDR1 KGHDR and CDR2 SFDVKD. V dropped 11 bases and J dropped 4 bases, with 13 bases sitting between them. CDR3 length equals 12 residues.

This sequence joins TRBV25-1 and TRBJ1-5; D remains unclear. Germline V CDR1 and CDR2: MGHDK, SYGVNS. The CDR3 extends over 12 amino acids. V gave up 4 bases and J gave up 4 bases, with 5 bases separating them. The CDR3 region is CASSGINQPQHF. The CDR3 nucleotides read TGTGCCAGCAGTGGTATAAATCAGCCCCAGCATTTT.

The CDR3 protein is CASSPPGDRDLVKAYEQYF. For the CDR3, the DNA is TGTGCCAGCAGTCCCCCTGGGGACAGGGACCTGGTAAAAGCGTACGAGCAGTACTTC. The chain links TRBV27 to TRBJ2-7, with TRBD1 matching 9 bases. V shed 5 bases and J 4 bases; nucleotides not matched to a gene: 21. This CDR3 is 19 amino acids long. CDR1 is MNHEY, CDR2 SMNVEV, per germline (reference sequence).

This clone occurred many times. The rearrangement uses TRBV27 and TRBJ1-1, with unresolved D. Trimming pared 2 bases from V and 0 bases from J, leaving 10 bases between. The CDR3 sequence is 15 residues long. The germline CDR1 and CDR2 sequences are MNHEY and SMNVEV (reference sequence). This chain's CDR3 is CASSLDVDMNTEAFF. The CDR3 nucleotides are TGTGCCAGCAGTTTAGACGTTGACATGAACACTGAAGCTTTCTTT.

V is TRBV7-8 and J is TRBJ1-1; 7 bases map to TRBD1. There are 13 residues in the CDR3. Germline V gene data show CDR1 as SGHVS and CDR2 as FQNEAQ. J gave up 4 bases and V 10 bases, and 9 bases lay outside the gene matches. The CDR3 DNA follows: TGTGCCACCAAGACAGGGCGGGGCACTGAAGCTTTCTTT. This translates into CATKTGRGTEAFF.

In its sample, this clone was seen once. The J gene is TRBJ2-7, the V gene TRBV6-1, with 9 bases that match TRBD1. The ends lost 2 bases at V and 4 bases at J; junction bases unmatched: 9. Germline CDR1 is MNHNS and CDR2 is SASEGT. This CDR3 has 16 residues. CDR3 coding DNA: TGTGCCAGCAGTGAAAGCCCACAGGGGGCGAGGTACGAGCAGTACTTC. Translating gives CASSESPQGARYEQYF.